This TCR beta chain was obtained from a study of T cell clonality in common variable immunodeficiency. Study-wide results and limits: In common variable immunodeficiency, TCR beta chains reportedly carried fewer deletions and N-nucleotide insertions.

Germline CDR1 is SGHRS and CDR2 is YFSETQ. Trimming stripped 4 bases from V and 1 base from J, with 14 bases between. This CDR3 has 15 residues. Control and CVID samples contributed equal amounts of genomic DNA. Repertoires were generated with immunoSEQ multiplex PCR, while TCRdb's copy carries only in-frame clones and drops some. The sample presents 75,000 to 85,000 clones, none singletons. This clone was counted many times. Its antigen is still unknown. The read ends 3 residues shy of where the CDR3 ends; the end is completed using the germline J gene. Donors gave roughly 5 to 8.5 ml heparinized peripheral whole blood.

The TCR comes from a person between 18 and 70 years old in good health. The sequenced sample consisted of peripheral blood mononuclear cells. The chain has TRBV5-1 and TRBJ1-1; a weak D match, TRBD1 (6 bases). The chain's CDR3 is CASSVTGKRNTEAFF. The CDR3 DNA, read in part, is TGCGCCAGCAGCGTTACAGGGAAACGGAACACTGAA.